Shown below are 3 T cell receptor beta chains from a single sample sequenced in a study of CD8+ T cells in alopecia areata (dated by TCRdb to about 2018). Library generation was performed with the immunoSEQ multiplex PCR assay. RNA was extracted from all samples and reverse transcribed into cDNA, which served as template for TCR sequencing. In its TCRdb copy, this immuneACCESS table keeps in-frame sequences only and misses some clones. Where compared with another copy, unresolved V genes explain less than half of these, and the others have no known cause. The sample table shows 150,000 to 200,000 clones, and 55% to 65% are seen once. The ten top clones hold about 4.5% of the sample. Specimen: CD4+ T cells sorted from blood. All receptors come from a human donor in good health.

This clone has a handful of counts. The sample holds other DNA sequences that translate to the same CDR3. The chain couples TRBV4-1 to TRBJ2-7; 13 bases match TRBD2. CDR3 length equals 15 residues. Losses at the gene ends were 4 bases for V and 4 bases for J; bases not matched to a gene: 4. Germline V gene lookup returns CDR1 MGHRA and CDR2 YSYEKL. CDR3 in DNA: TGCGCCAGCAGCCTACTAGCGGGAGGGCGGTACGAGCAGTACTTC. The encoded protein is CASSLLAGGRYEQYF.

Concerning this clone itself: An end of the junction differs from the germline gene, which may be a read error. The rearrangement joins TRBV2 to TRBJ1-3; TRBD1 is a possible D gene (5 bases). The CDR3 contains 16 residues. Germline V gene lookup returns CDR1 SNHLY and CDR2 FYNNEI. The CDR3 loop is CASSEQGADSGDTIYF. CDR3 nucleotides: TGTGCCAGCAGTGAACAGGGCGCAGACTCTGGAGACACCATATATTTT.

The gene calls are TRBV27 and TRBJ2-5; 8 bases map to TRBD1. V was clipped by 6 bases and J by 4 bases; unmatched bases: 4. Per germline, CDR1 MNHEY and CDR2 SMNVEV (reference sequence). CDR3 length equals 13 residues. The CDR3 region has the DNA TGTGCCAGCAGGAAGACAGGGGTAGAGACCCAGTACTTC. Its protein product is CASRKTGVETQYF.